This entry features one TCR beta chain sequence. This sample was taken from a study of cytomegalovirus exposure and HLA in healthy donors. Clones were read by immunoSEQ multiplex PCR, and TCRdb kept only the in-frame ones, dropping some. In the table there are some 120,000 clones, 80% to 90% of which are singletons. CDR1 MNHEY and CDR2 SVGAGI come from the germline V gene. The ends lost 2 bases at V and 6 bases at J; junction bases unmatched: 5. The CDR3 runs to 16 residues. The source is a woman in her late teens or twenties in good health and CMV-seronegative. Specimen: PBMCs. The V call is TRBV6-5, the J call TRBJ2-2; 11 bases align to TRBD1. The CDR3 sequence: CASSYGTGGGPGELFF. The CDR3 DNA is TGTGCCAGCAGTTACGGGACAGGGGGGGGTCCCGGGGAGCTGTTTTTT.